Each of the 32 T cell receptor beta chains below was sequenced from the same sample in a study of blood T cells in healthy people across ages. Primers used in a second PCR of roughly 7 to 11 cycles were a sample-barcoded 5' primer and a J-beta primer mix. In TCRdb, the 5' RACE reads were re-called with MiXCR into one record per CDR3 protein. The sample carries 1.2 million to 1.5 million distinct CDR3 sequences, 42% recorded once. Sequenced input: blood. The receptors were sampled from a woman aged 18-35 years in good health.

The J gene is TRBJ2-5, the V gene TRBV9; 7 bases map to TRBD2. Germline values: CDR1 SGDLS, CDR2 YYNGEE. The CDR3 consists of 20 residues. V shed 0 bases and J 0 bases; nucleotides not matched to a gene: 17. CDR3 loop: CASSVVGGGEPYTHQETQYF. DNA for the CDR3: TGTGCCAGCAGCGTAGTGGGCGGGGGAGAACCTTATACTCACCAAGAGACCCAGTACTTC.

The chain has TRBV20-1 and TRBJ2-5; 9 nucleotides line up with TRBD1. V gave up 5 bases and J gave up 2 bases; unmatched junction bases: 9. The germline CDR1 and CDR2 sequences are DFQATT and SNEGSKA (reference sequence). There are 15 residues in the CDR3. This CDR3 is CSAWDRVIGQETQYF. The CDR3 DNA is TGCAGTGCTTGGGACAGGGTGATAGGACAAGAGACCCAGTACTTC.

V and J are TRBV20-1 and TRBJ2-7; D might be TRBD1 (5 bases). This CDR3 is 14 amino acids long. The germline V gene encodes CDR1 DFQATT and CDR2 SNEGSKA (reference sequence). V lost 0 bases and J lost 2, with 11 bases in between. CDR3 loop: CSARDQGWPYEQYF. CDR3 coding DNA: TGCAGTGCTAGAGATCAGGGATGGCCCTACGAGCAGTACTTC.

The chain links TRBV12-3 or TRBV12-4 to TRBJ2-7, with D perhaps matching TRBD1 (6 bases). V lost 6 bases to trimming and J lost 2 bases, with 17 bases between them. The CDR3 runs 15 residues. The CDR3 loop is CASRLSGQPAYEQYF. The CDR3 DNA sequence: TGTGCCAGCAGACTATCGGGACAACCAGCCTACGAGCAGTACTTC.

The chain links TRBV29-1 to TRBJ2-3, with D perhaps being TRBD1 or TRBD2 (6 bases each). Trimming removed 6 bases at V and 3 bases at J, with 19 bases between. Per germline, CDR1 SQVTM and CDR2 ANQGSEA. The CDR3 consists of 15 residues. The CDR3 bases are TGCAGCGTCCCGGGTACAGGGAGGAGAACAGATACGCAGTATTTT. Residues: CSVPGTGRRTDTQYF.

This clonotype was seen more than once but under ten times. This sequence joins TRBV5-4 and TRBJ2-3; 7 nucleotides agree with TRBD2. V shed 0 bases, J shed 2 bases, and the junction held 6 bases outside the gene matches. This CDR3 is built from 16 residues. Germline CDR1 reads SGHNT; CDR2 reads YYREEE (reference sequence). The CDR3: CASSLGTAGNTDTQYF. The DNA of the CDR3 is TGTGCCAGCAGCTTGGGAACAGCGGGGAACACAGATACGCAGTATTTT.

As to this clonotype: The junction departs from germline at one end; a sequencing error may be responsible. The V call is TRBV3-1, the J call TRBJ1-2; no reliable D call. Germline CDR1 LGHDT, CDR2 YNNKEL (reference sequence). This CDR3 contains 13 residues. CDR3 nucleotide sequence: TGTGCCAGCAGCCAAGTGCCCAGTGATGGCTACATCTTC. Translated, it gives CASSQVPSDGYIF.

The count of this clonotype is one. J is TRBJ2-7 and V is TRBV24-1, with no clear D. The germline V and J ends were trimmed by 7 bases and 7 bases, with 22 bases remaining between them. Germline V gives CDR1 KGHDR, CDR2 SFDVKD. The CDR3 length is 15 residues. Here the CDR3 reads CATSLWGLDDNEQYF. The DNA of the CDR3 is TGTGCCACCAGCCTATGGGGTCTTGATGATAATGAGCAGTACTTC.

The chain combines TRBV30 with TRBJ1-5, with 8 nucleotides matching TRBD1. Trimming removed 5 bases from V and 1 base from J; junction bases left unmatched: 7. The CDR3 has 15 residues. Germline V gene sequence: CDR1 GTSNPN, CDR2 SVGIG (reference sequence). CDR3 DNA sequence: TGTGCCTGGGTGAGGACAGGGAAGAGCAATCAGCCCCAGCATTTT. Its translation is CAWVRTGKSNQPQHF.

This clonotype was counted a few times. The chain couples TRBV27 to TRBJ2-7; tentative D call: TRBD2 (5 bases). CDR3 length equals 16 residues. Germline assignment: CDR1 MNHEY and CDR2 SMNVEV (reference sequence). Trimming removed 5 bases at V and 2 bases at J, with 19 bases between. The CDR3 bases are TGTGCCAGCAGTGTTCGGCGGGCCCGGGTGGCCTACGAGCAGTACTTC. Residues: CASSVRRARVAYEQYF.

V gene TRBV4-1 combines with J gene TRBJ1-1, with a possible D match to TRBD1 (6 bases). The CDR3 is made up of 18 amino acids. V was pared by 0 bases and J by 0 bases, with 17 bases between. Germline V gene data show CDR1 as MGHRA and CDR2 as YSYEKL. The CDR3 DNA reads TGCGCCAGCAGCCAAGATTGGGGGCCCGGGACGGTGAACACTGAAGCTTTCTTT. It is translated as CASSQDWGPGTVNTEAFF.

V usage is TRBV10-3 and J usage is TRBJ1-1, with D possibly being TRBD1 (6 bases). CDR1 is ENHRY and CDR2 is SYGVKD in the germline V gene. CDR3 length: 17 residues. The germline V and J ends were trimmed by 4 bases and 1 base, with 19 bases remaining between them. The CDR3 is CAISGPTGGSRNTEAFF. In DNA form, the CDR3 reads TGTGCCATCAGTGGCCCCACGGGGGGCTCTAGGAACACTGAAGCTTTCTTT.

The sample holds a few counts of this clonotype. The chain recombines TRBV20-1 with TRBJ2-3; D is ambiguous. The V gene lost 3 bases and the J gene lost 5 bases, with 9 bases spanning the gap. The CDR3 consists of 12 residues. Germline V gene lookup returns CDR1 DFQATT and CDR2 SNEGSKA (reference sequence). The CDR3 spells CSASRPGDTQYF. The DNA of the CDR3 is TGCAGTGCTAGTCGACCCGGAGATACGCAGTATTTT.

This clonotype was seen repeatedly, ten times or more. The chain joins TRBV12-3 or TRBV12-4 to TRBJ2-1; TRBD2 matches 10 bases. J lost 5 bases, V lost 6 bases, and 7 bases had no gene match. The CDR3 has 15 amino acids. The CDR3 here is CASRSSGGNNNEQFF. In DNA, the CDR3 is TGTGCCAGCAGATCTAGCGGGGGCAACAACAATGAGCAGTTCTTC.

The rearrangement uses TRBV27 and TRBJ2-7; D is unclear. V lost 10 bases to trimming and J lost 5 bases, with 18 bases between them. The V gene's germline CDR1 is MNHEY and CDR2 SMNVEV (reference sequence). This CDR3 spans 13 amino acids. The CDR3 sequence: CATLSDEEHEQYF. CDR3 nucleotides: TGTGCCACCCTCTCCGACGAAGAGCACGAGCAGTACTTC.

The chain uses TRBV12-3 or TRBV12-4 and TRBJ2-2; TRBD2 matches 9 bases. The length of the CDR3 is 17 residues. The ends lost 7 bases at V and 5 bases at J; junction bases unmatched: 14. As DNA, the CDR3 is TGTGCCAGCATTCTAGAGGTTAGCGGGAGAAGAACCGGGGAGCTGTTTTTT. This encodes CASILEVSGRRTGELFF.

In this sample, this clonotype turned up a few times. The V call is TRBV7-9, the J call TRBJ1-2, with 9 bases aligning to TRBD1. The CDR3 is 15 residues long. J gave up 8 bases and V 6 bases, and 13 bases lay outside the gene matches. Germline lookup yields CDR1 SEHNR and CDR2 FQNEAQ (reference sequence). The CDR3 is CASSSGTGQGRGYTF. In DNA, the CDR3 is TGTGCCAGCAGTTCCGGGACGGGACAGGGTAGGGGCTACACCTTC.

This rearrangement joins TRBV20-1 to TRBJ2-3; 7 bases are shared with TRBD1. Trimming at V came to 5 bases and at J to 2 bases, leaving 4 bases not matched to a gene. Germline assignment: CDR1 DFQATT and CDR2 SNEGSKA (reference sequence). The CDR3 runs 13 residues. The CDR3 sequence: CSAPGTATDTQYF. CDR3 coding DNA: TGCAGTGCTCCTGGGACAGCCACAGATACGCAGTATTTT.

The J gene is TRBJ2-3, the V gene TRBV24-1, with D maybe TRBD1 (6 bases). The CDR3 extends over 13 amino acids. CDR1 KGHDR and CDR2 SFDVKD come from the germline V gene. Trimming stripped 9 bases from V and 11 bases from J, with 20 bases between. The CDR3 nucleotides read TGTGCCACCCAACGGGACACCTCCCAGGGGCAGTATTTT. Its translation: CATQRDTSQGQYF.

This clonotype appeared many times. This chain links TRBV27 with TRBJ2-7; D unclear. The length of the CDR3 is 12 residues. In germline, CDR1 is MNHEY, CDR2 SMNVEV (reference sequence). V was trimmed by 4 bases and J by 2 bases, leaving 6 bases between them. The CDR3 spells CASSSDAYEQYF. The DNA of the CDR3 is TGTGCCAGCAGTTCAGATGCCTACGAGCAGTACTTC.

As concerns this clonotype: Germline is not matched at one junction end, which may reflect a read error. The rearrangement links TRBV20-1 to TRBJ2-1, with D possibly TRBD1 on 5 matching bases. Germline V CDR1 and CDR2: DFQATT, SNEGSKA (reference sequence). The CDR3 is 17 residues long. CDR3 sequence: CSARDYLQAGSSNEQFF. Written as DNA, the CDR3 is TGCAGTGCTAGAGATTATTTACAGGCCGGTTCCTCCAATGAGCAGTTCTTC.

This clonotype came up a few times. J is TRBJ1-2 and V is TRBV7-3, with TRBD1 as a possible D gene (5 bases). The germline CDR1 and CDR2 sequences are SGHTA and FQGTGA. There are 15 residues in the CDR3. Trimming took off 2 bases at V and 6 bases at J, with 16 bases between the two ends. CDR3 residues: CASSLSGQGADGYTF. For the CDR3, the DNA is TGTGCCAGCAGCTTATCCGGGCAGGGTGCGGATGGCTACACCTTC.

This clonotype was seen at least ten times. The V and J genes are TRBV4-1 and TRBJ2-3; 8 bases agree with TRBD2. The CDR3 extends over 17 amino acids. Germline CDR1 MGHRA, CDR2 YSYEKL. Losses at the gene ends were 0 bases for V and 7 bases for J; bases not matched to a gene: 12. CDR3 DNA sequence: TGCGCCAGCAGCCAAGATAGCGGGGCGGGAGATAGAAATACGCAGTATTTT. It encodes CASSQDSGAGDRNTQYF.

About this clonotype: One end of the junction fails to match germline, which may point to a read error. J is TRBJ2-1 and V is TRBV13; TRBD2 is a possible D gene (6 bases). The CDR3 runs 15 residues. The germline V gene has CDR1 PRHDT and CDR2 FYEKMQ (reference sequence). In nucleotides, the CDR3 is TGTGCCGGCAGCCTTCTCGGGCGGGATAACAATGAGCAGTTCTTC. Translation gives CAGSLLGRDNNEQFF. The full variable domain, in which reference TRBV13 and TRBJ2-1 provide the parts outside the CDR3, is AAGVIQSPRHLIKEKRETATLKCYPIPRHDTVYWYQQGPGQDPQFLISFYEKMQSDKGSIPDRFSAQQFSDYHSELNMSSLELGDSALYFCAGSLLGRDNNEQFFGPGTRLTVL.

Note on this clonotype: The junction and the germline gene differ at one end; a read error may be behind it. The chain combines TRBV11-2 with TRBJ2-6; 7 nucleotides match TRBD1. CDR3 size: 14 residues. CDR1 and CDR2 from the germline V gene are SGHAT and FQNNGV. In DNA, the CDR3 is TGTGCCAGCAGCTCCGAAACAGGGGCCAACGTCCCGACTTTC. Amino acid sequence: CASSSETGANVPTF.

This clonotype was seen a handful of times. This rearrangement joins TRBV20-1 to TRBJ2-7; D call uncertain. The germline V gene has CDR1 DFQATT and CDR2 SNEGSKA (reference sequence). The CDR3 contains 12 residues. V was pared by 0 bases and J by 4 bases, with 7 bases between. This CDR3 is CSARDALYEQYF. The CDR3 DNA reads TGCAGTGCTAGAGATGCACTATACGAGCAGTACTTC.

The rearrangement joins TRBV6-5 to TRBJ1-1; possibly TRBD1 for D (6 bases). Trimming pared 2 bases from V and 11 bases from J, leaving 9 bases between. The CDR3 consists of 11 residues. Germline loops: CDR1 MNHEY, CDR2 SVGAGI. CDR3 coding DNA: TGTGCCAGCAGTTACGCGGGGGGCGCTTTCTTT. Amino acid sequence: CASSYAGGAFF.

This clonotype was picked up a small number of times. J is TRBJ2-1 and V is TRBV12-3 or TRBV12-4; D gene uncertain. Trimming left V 6 bases short and J 5 bases short, with 17 bases between. CDR3 length: 15 residues. The CDR3 loop reads CASSPPGAHHNEQFF. The CDR3 DNA reads as TGTGCCAGCAGCCCCCCAGGTGCCCATCACAATGAGCAGTTCTTC.

V usage is TRBV7-9 and J usage is TRBJ1-3; D ambiguous. The CDR3 runs 14 residues. Between the trimmed V and J ends, which lost 5 bases and 0 bases, there was a span of 8 bases. Per germline, CDR1 SEHNR and CDR2 FQNEAQ (reference sequence). CDR3 bases: TGTGCCAGCAGCGGGCCTAGCTCTGGAAACACCATATATTTT. It encodes CASSGPSSGNTIYF.

The gene calls are TRBV28 and TRBJ1-6; 7 positions agree with TRBD1. V shed 10 bases, J shed 5 bases, and the junction held 5 bases outside the gene matches. Germline CDR1 is MDHEN and CDR2 is SYDVKM. This CDR3 region has 13 residues. The CDR3 reads CAIRQGNNSPLHF. In DNA form, the CDR3 reads TGTGCCATTCGACAGGGAAATAATTCACCCCTCCACTTT. The complete variable domain, with remaining parts taken from reference TRBV28 and TRBJ1-6, reads DVKVTQSSRYLVKRTGEKVFLECVQDMDHENMFWYRQDPGLGLRLIYFSYDVKMKEKGDIPEGYSVSREKKERFSLILESASTNQTSMYLCAIRQGNNSPLHFGNGTRLTVT.

The V gene is TRBV5-4, the J gene TRBJ2-1, with D perhaps TRBD2 (7 bases). V lost 0 bases and J lost 2, with 15 bases in between. Germline V gene data show CDR1 as SGHNT and CDR2 as YYREEE (reference sequence). The CDR3 has 17 residues. DNA of the CDR3: TGTGCCAGCAGCTTGGGGGGGGGCCCCTCGACCTACAATGAGCAGTTCTTC. Translated, it gives CASSLGGGPSTYNEQFF.

This clonotype came up many times. The chain joins TRBV7-2 to TRBJ2-3; no clear D. V was pared by 3 bases and J by 6 bases, with 13 bases between. Germline V gene sequence: CDR1 SGHTA, CDR2 FQGNSA. This CDR3 is built from 14 residues. The CDR3 spells CASSFPPGWDTQYF. For the CDR3, the DNA is TGTGCCAGCAGCTTCCCTCCTGGGTGGGATACGCAGTATTTT.